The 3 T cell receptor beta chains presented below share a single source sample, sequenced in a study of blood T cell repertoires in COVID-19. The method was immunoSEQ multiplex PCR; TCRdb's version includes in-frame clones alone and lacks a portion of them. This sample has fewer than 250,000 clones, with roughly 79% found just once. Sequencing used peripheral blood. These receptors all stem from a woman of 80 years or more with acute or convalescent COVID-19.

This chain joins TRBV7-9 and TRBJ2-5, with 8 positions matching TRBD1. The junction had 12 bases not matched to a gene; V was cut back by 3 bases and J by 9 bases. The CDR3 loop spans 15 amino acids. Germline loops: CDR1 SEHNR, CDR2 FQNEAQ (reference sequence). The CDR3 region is CASSLRATGEMSQYF. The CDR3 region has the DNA TGTGCCAGCAGCTTGAGGGCGACAGGGGAGATGTCCCAGTACTTC.

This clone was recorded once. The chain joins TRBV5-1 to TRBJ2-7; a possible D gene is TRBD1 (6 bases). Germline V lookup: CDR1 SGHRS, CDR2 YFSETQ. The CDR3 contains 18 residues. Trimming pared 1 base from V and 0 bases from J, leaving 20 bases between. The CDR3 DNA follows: TGCGCCAGCAGCTTGAGCTCAAGGACAGTCCTTAGCTCCTACGAGCAGTACTTC. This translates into CASSLSSRTVLSSYEQYF.

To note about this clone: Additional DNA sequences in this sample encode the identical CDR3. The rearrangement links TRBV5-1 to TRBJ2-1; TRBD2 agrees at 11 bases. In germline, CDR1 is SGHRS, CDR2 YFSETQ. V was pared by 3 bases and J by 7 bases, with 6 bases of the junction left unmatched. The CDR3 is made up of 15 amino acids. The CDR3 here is CASSSLAGGYNEQFF. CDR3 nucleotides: TGCGCCAGCAGCTCCCTAGCGGGGGGCTATAATGAGCAGTTCTTC.